The 17 T cell receptor beta chains presented below share a single source sample, sequenced in a study of T cells in localized non-small cell lung cancer. The repertoire was sequenced with immunoSEQ multiplex PCR; TCRdb's copy has only in-frame clones and lacks some. The sample contains about 77,000 clones, more than 75% of which appear only once. This material consisted of peripheral blood, taken before any cancer treatment. All receptors derive from a woman aged 35-70 years with stage I squamous cell lung carcinoma.

CDR3 nucleotides: TGTGCCAGCAGCCAAGACAGCAGCTCTGGAAACACCATATATTTT. Protein sequence: CASSQDSSSGNTIYF. The chain recombines TRBV5-4 with TRBJ1-3, with TRBD1 as a possible D gene (5 bases). CDR3 length equals 15 residues. CDR1 is SGHNT, CDR2 YYREEE, per germline (reference sequence). The germline V and J ends were trimmed by 4 bases and 0 bases, with 11 bases remaining between them.

This chain uses TRBV13 with TRBJ2-7; D is tentatively TRBD1 or TRBD2 (5 bases each). Germline assignment: CDR1 PRHDT and CDR2 FYEKMQ (reference sequence). CDR3 size: 12 residues. Trimming left V 3 bases short and J 12 bases short, with 15 bases between. The CDR3 spells CASSFRGDGSYF. The CDR3 nucleotides read TGTGCCAGCAGCTTCCGTGGGGACGGATCGTACTTC. Looking up the rest from reference TRBV13 and TRBJ2-7 gives the full variable domain: AAGVIQSPRHLIKEKRETATLKCYPIPRHDTVYWYQQGPGQDPQFLISFYEKMQSDKGSIPDRFSAQQFSDYHSELNMSSLELGDSALYFCASSFRGDGSYFGPGTRLTVT.

The V gene is TRBV7-2, the J gene TRBJ1-2; no firm D call. The V end was cut by 5 bases, the J end by 6 bases, with 10 bases between. The germline CDR1 and CDR2 sequences are SGHTA and FQGNSA. The CDR3 extends over 12 amino acids. The CDR3 DNA sequence: TGTGCCAGCAGCCCCCGGTCCGATGGCTACACCTTC. It translates to CASSPRSDGYTF.

J is TRBJ1-2 and V is TRBV7-6; D gene unclear. The CDR3 consists of 15 residues. Germline V gives CDR1 SGHVS, CDR2 FNYEAQ. V lost 5 bases and J 4 bases, leaving 17 bases between the germline ends. CDR3 sequence: CASSASGTLGYGYTF. The DNA of the CDR3 is TGTGCCAGCAGCGCATCAGGAACCTTGGGCTATGGCTACACCTTC. The full variable domain, completed using reference TRBV7-6 and TRBJ1-2, is GAGVSQSPRYKVTKRGQDVALRCDPISGHVSLYWYRQALGQGPEFLTYFNYEAQQDKSGLPNDRFSAERPEGSISTLTIQRTEQRDSAMYRCASSASGTLGYGYTFGSGTRLTVV.

This chain links TRBV19 with TRBJ1-5, with 7 positions matching TRBD1. This CDR3 has 16 amino acids. J lost 3 bases, V lost 4 bases, and 9 bases had no gene match. Germline CDR1 is LNHDA and CDR2 is SQIVND (reference sequence). CDR3 coding DNA: TGTGCCAGTAGTACAGAAAAGGGACAGTACAATCAGCCCCAGCATTTT. This codes for CASSTEKGQYNQPQHF.

V and J are TRBV18 and TRBJ1-1; no firm D call. The V and J ends lost 4 bases and 0 bases respectively, with 15 bases between them. The CDR3 length is 16 residues. Per the germline V gene, CDR1 is KGHSH and CDR2 is LQKENI. CDR3 sequence: CASSLDVLGMNTEAFF. The CDR3 DNA is TGTGCCAGCTCACTTGACGTCCTGGGCATGAACACTGAAGCTTTCTTT. Looking up the rest from reference TRBV18 and TRBJ1-1 gives the full variable domain: NAGVMQNPRHLVRRRGQEARLRCSPMKGHSHVYWYRQLPEEGLKFMVYLQKENIIDESGMPKERFSAEFPKEGPSILRIQQVVRGDSAAYFCASSLDVLGMNTEAFFGQGTRLTVV.

The V call is TRBV5-6, the J call TRBJ1-1; a weak D match, TRBD1 (5 bases). V lost 5 bases, J lost 8 bases, and 10 bases lay in between. Germline assignment: CDR1 SGHDT and CDR2 YYEEEE. The CDR3 consists of 11 residues. CDR3 loop: CASSYRIEAFF. CDR3 in DNA: TGTGCCAGCAGTTACAGGATCGAAGCTTTCTTT.

The chain links TRBV7-8 to TRBJ1-4; D perhaps matches TRBD1 (5 bases). The CDR3 is 15 residues long. Looked up from germline, CDR1 is SGHVS and CDR2 is FQNEAQ. Trimming took off 1 base at V and 3 bases at J, with 9 bases between the two ends. DNA of the CDR3: TGTGCCAGCAGCTTAGACGGGACGCCTAATGAAAAACTGTTTTTT. It translates to CASSLDGTPNEKLFF.

The chain has TRBV11-3 and TRBJ2-3, with 8 bases identical to TRBD2. V trimming: 1 base; J trimming: 4 bases; junction bases outside the gene matches: 4. This CDR3 comprises 15 residues. CDR1 is SGHNT and CDR2 is YENEEA in the germline V gene. The CDR3, as DNA: TGTGCCAGCAGCTTAGGGACTAGCCCCGCAGATACGCAGTATTTT. Its translation is CASSLGTSPADTQYF.

V and J are TRBV6-1 and TRBJ1-2, with D possibly being TRBD1 (6 bases). CDR1 is MNHNS and CDR2 is SASEGT in the germline V gene. Between the trimmed V and J ends, which lost 6 bases and 4 bases, there was a span of 12 bases. The CDR3 runs 13 residues. The CDR3 here is CASSLQGPYGYTF. DNA of the CDR3: TGTGCCAGCAGCCTACAGGGTCCCTATGGCTACACCTTC.

This clone was recorded a few times. The chain links TRBV5-1 to TRBJ2-2; D perhaps matches TRBD1 (5 bases). The CDR3 spans 15 residues. The V end was cut by 0 bases, the J end by 7 bases, with 13 bases between. The germline gives CDR1 SGHRS, CDR2 YFSETQ. CDR3 nucleotide sequence: TGCGCCAGCAGCTTGGTATGGAACCAGGGCGGGGAGCTGTTTTTT. Its translation: CASSLVWNQGGELFF. The variable domain in full, completed from reference TRBV5-1 and TRBJ2-2, reads KAGVTQTPRYLIKTRGQQVTLSCSPISGHRSVSWYQQTPGQGLQFLFEYFSETQRNKGNFPGRFSGRQFSNSRSEMNVSTLELGDSALYLCASSLVWNQGGELFFGEGSRLTVL.

The J gene is TRBJ2-3, the V gene TRBV18; D is ambiguous. The CDR3 covers 14 residues. The V end was cut by 0 bases, the J end by 0 bases, with 4 bases between. CDR1 and CDR2 from the germline V gene are KGHSH and LQKENI. The chain's CDR3 is CASSPPSSTDTQYF. The CDR3 region has the DNA TGTGCCAGCTCACCACCGTCTAGCACAGATACGCAGTATTTT.

The chain links TRBV19 to TRBJ1-2; D ambiguous. Germline-derived CDR1 and CDR2 are LNHDA and SQIVND (reference sequence). This CDR3 has 13 residues. V lost 3 bases and J 3 bases, leaving 8 bases between the germline ends. CDR3 sequence reads: CASSINGDYGYTF. CDR3 in DNA: TGTGCCAGTAGTATTAATGGAGACTATGGCTACACCTTC.

This chain uses TRBV6-6 with TRBJ1-1; possibly TRBD1 for D (5 bases). The CDR3 covers 14 residues. V was pared by 6 bases and J by 4 bases, with 15 bases between. The germline V gene encodes CDR1 MNHNY and CDR2 SVGAGI (reference sequence). The CDR3 DNA sequence: TGTGCCAGCAGACGCAGGGCGGTGGGCACTGAAGCTTTCTTT. Translating it yields CASRRRAVGTEAFF.

The chain links TRBV6-5 to TRBJ2-5; possibly TRBD1 for D (6 bases). The CDR3 has 13 amino acids. Germline lookup yields CDR1 MNHEY and CDR2 SVGAGI. V shed 1 base and J shed 3 bases, with 6 bases lying between them. The CDR3 DNA reads TGTGCCAGCAGTTACTACAGGGAAGAGACCCAGTACTTC. It specifies CASSYYREETQYF.

This clone was detected once. The chain carries TRBV19 and TRBJ2-7; no firm D call. CDR1 LNHDA and CDR2 SQIVND come from the germline V gene (reference sequence). The length of the CDR3 is 14 residues. The germline V and J ends were trimmed by 0 bases and 6 bases, with 12 bases remaining between them. This CDR3 is CASSIDVSPGEQYF. As DNA, the CDR3 is TGTGCCAGTAGTATAGATGTCTCTCCGGGCGAGCAGTACTTC.

The V call is TRBV21-1, the J call TRBJ2-7; the table's D call of TRBD2 was not tested on the DNA. TRBV21-1 is marked as a pseudogene. CDR3 length: 16 amino acids. The CDR3 sequence is CASSKGRVREKYEQYF. The CDR3 coding sequence is TGTGCCAGCAGCAAAGGCCGGGTAAGGGAGAAATACGAGCAGTACTTC.